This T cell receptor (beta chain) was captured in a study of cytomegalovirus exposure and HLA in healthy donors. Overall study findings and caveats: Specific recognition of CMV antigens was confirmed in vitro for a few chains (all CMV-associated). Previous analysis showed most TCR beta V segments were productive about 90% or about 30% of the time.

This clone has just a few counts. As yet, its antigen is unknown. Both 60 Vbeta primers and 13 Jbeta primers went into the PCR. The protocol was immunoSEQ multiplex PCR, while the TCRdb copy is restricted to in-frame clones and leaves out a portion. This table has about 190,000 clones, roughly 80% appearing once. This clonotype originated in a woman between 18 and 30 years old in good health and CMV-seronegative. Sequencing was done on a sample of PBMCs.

CDR3 protein: CASSGASGNTIYF. The CDR3, as DNA: TGTGCCAGCAGTGGGGCGTCTGGAAACACCATATATTTT. The V and J genes are TRBV5-4 and TRBJ1-3, with TRBD1 as a possible D gene (5 bases). Germline CDR1 and CDR2: SGHNT and YYREEE (reference sequence). The CDR3 has 13 residues. The V end was cut by 5 bases, the J end by 1 base, with 7 bases between.